The T cell receptor beta chain described here comes from a study of blood T cell repertoires in COVID-19. With 4 bases removed from V and 3 bases from J, the gap between germline ends came to 5 bases. CDR1 is SGHRS and CDR2 is YFSETQ in the germline V gene. The CDR3 runs to 13 residues. This clone has only a few counts. The repertoire was sequenced with immunoSEQ multiplex PCR; TCRdb's copy has only in-frame clones and lacks some. Here the sample spans about 160,000 clones, around 80% being singletons. The J gene is TRBJ1-6, the V gene TRBV5-1; D unclear. Sequencing input: peripheral blood. The TCR sequence derives from a man aged 55 to 69 with acute or convalescent COVID-19. CDR3 protein: CASSLSYNSPLHF. For the CDR3, the DNA is TGCGCCAGCAGCCTGAGCTATAATTCACCCCTCCACTTT.